Sequencing of this T cell receptor beta chain was carried out in a study of beta chain features in type 1 diabetes. Study observations and caveats: All four CD4+ subsets of Type 1 diabetes patients contained TCRB CDR3s that were moderately but significantly shorter.

The study reverse transcribed the entire isolated RNA, so it sequenced expressed TCRB transcripts. It was found that naive, central memory and regulatory T cell samples averaged about 3.57 million reads. This table comes from immunoSEQ multiplex PCR, and its TCRdb copy is limited to in-frame clones, with some not included. The sample gives about 240,000 clones, more than 11% of which show up once; 0.015% to 0.02% is in the top ten. Unmatched junction bases numbered 7, after V lost 4 bases and J lost 0 bases. Germline-derived CDR1 and CDR2 are MNHNS and SASEGT. The CDR3 sequence is 17 residues long. This clone was found a few times. The antigen remains unidentified.

The sequencing sample was made of naive CD4+ T cells from blood. This sequence joins TRBV6-1 and TRBJ2-1; the match to TRBD2 covers 9 bases. The sequence was collected from a man aged 30-40 years with type 1 diabetes. The DNA for the CDR3 is TGTGCCAGCAGTGGGTTGCGGGGGGGAAGCTCCTACAATGAGCAGTTCTTC. Amino acids: CASSGLRGGSSYNEQFF.